The T cell receptor beta chain described here comes from a study of T cell responses to AZD1222 COVID-19 vaccine. At the level of the study: Pooled samples include second doses given at about 4 or 12 weeks. Whole-study findings and limits: Spike-specific TCR breadth and depth both grew after two AZD1222 doses.

After removal of 0 bases from V and 0 bases from J, the junction contained 5 bases not matched to a gene. The germline CDR1 and CDR2 sequences are SEHNR and FQNEAQ (reference sequence). The CDR3 contains 16 residues. Assay used: immunoSEQ multiplex PCR; TCRdb lists only in-frame clones, some missing. The sample has 150,000 or so clones, 90% seen once. Note on this clone: Its target is unknown.

Sample: peripheral blood, taken on day 0 of AZD1222 vaccination. The chain links TRBV7-9 to TRBJ2-7; 7 nucleotides align to TRBD2. The sequence was obtained from an adult in good health. The DNA of the CDR3 is TGTGCCAGCAGCTTAGCAACACGCGGGGGCTCCTACGAGCAGTACTTC. Translating it yields CASSLATRGGSYEQYF.